This T cell receptor (beta chain) originates from a study of cytomegalovirus exposure and HLA in healthy donors. Study summary: A prior analysis found roughly 110 million unique TCR beta sequences from approximately 200 million T cells. Notes on the study in general: Most of the TCR beta V segments (in an earlier analysis) were productive either about 87% or about 30% of the time.

Note on this clone: Its antigen is as yet unknown.

Primers: 60 Vbeta forward and 13 Jbeta reverse. Here immunoSEQ multiplex PCR was the method, and the copy in TCRdb shows in-frame clones only, minus some. The profile shows some 240,000 clones, almost 80% of them singletons. Trimming at V came to 6 bases and at J to 4 bases, leaving 10 bases not matched to a gene. Germline assignment: CDR1 SEHNR and CDR2 FQNEAQ (reference sequence). The CDR3 spans 16 residues. The sample consisted of PBMCs. The chain recombines TRBV7-9 with TRBJ2-1; the match to TRBD1 covers 9 bases. This receptor was identified in a male donor in good health and CMV-seronegative. DNA of the CDR3: TGTGCCAGCAGGGATACCGGGACAGGGTTATACAATGAGCAGTTCTTC. It encodes CASRDTGTGLYNEQFF.